The entry below describes one T cell receptor (beta chain). Its specificity is unknown. ViraFEST expansion of antigen-specific CD4+ T cells with viral peptide pools preceded sequencing. Subsequent to 10 days of culture, CD4+ T cells were isolated. Sometime from March through December 2020, the person acquired a SARS-CoV-2 infection that PCR confirmed. Two doses of either BNT162b2 or mRNA-1273 were given to each participant. The data are from a study of vaccination effects on CD4 cells after COVID-19. Study at large: Convalescent patients (three in total) were sampled early and late after vaccination. Whole-study findings and limits: After vaccination, at late timepoints, clones induced by infection and by vaccine contracted markedly. Convalescents' spike-reactive clones after vaccination were mainly made up of new clones that the vaccine induced.

Repertoires were generated with immunoSEQ multiplex PCR, while TCRdb's copy carries only in-frame clones and drops some. The sample shows about 13,000 clones, just under 75% of them seen only once. CDR1 is SGHTA, CDR2 FQGNSA, per germline. V lost 0 bases, J lost 6 bases, and 0 bases stayed unmatched. This CDR3 has 15 amino acids. The sequence was obtained from a human donor who had a prior SARS-CoV-2 infection. The V call is TRBV7-2, the J call TRBJ2-2, with TRBD2 matching over 11 bases. Sequencing was performed on CD4+ T cells from PBMCs cultured with HCoV-NL63 spike peptides, taken after COVID-19 vaccination. This CDR3 reads CASSLALAGAGELFF. CDR3 nucleotide sequence: TGTGCCAGCAGCTTAGCACTAGCGGGGGCCGGGGAGCTGTTTTTT. The full variable domain, completed using reference TRBV7-2 and TRBJ2-2, is GAGVSQSPSNKVTEKGKDVELRCDPISGHTALYWYRQSLGQGLEFLIYFQGNSAPDKSGLPSDRFSAERTGGSVSTLTIQRTQQEDSAVYLCASSLALAGAGELFFGEGSRLTVL.